The source of this T cell receptor beta chain is a study of blood T cells in healthy people across ages. The CDR3 covers 15 residues. The V and J ends lost 6 bases and 5 bases, in that order; junction bases with no gene match: 12. Germline values: CDR1 DFQATT, CDR2 SNEGSKA (reference sequence). Then a second PCR, running roughly 7 to 11 cycles, was carried out with a sample-barcoded 5' primer and a J-beta primer mix. The template-switch adaptor was a 5' adaptor with 12 random nucleotides. It tagged each cDNA molecule. TCRdb re-analysed the 5' RACE reads in MiXCR, keeping a single row per CDR3 protein. Of roughly 800,000 distinct CDR3 sequences in the sample, 58% were seen once.

This sequence originates from a man under 40 in good health. The sequenced sample was blood. The chain links TRBV20-1 to TRBJ1-5; 8 nucleotides agree with TRBD1. CDR3 residues: CSASRWGQVDQPQHF. The CDR3 bases are TGCAGTGCAAGCAGGTGGGGACAGGTGGATCAGCCCCAGCATTTT.